A single sample gave rise to the 27 T cell receptor beta chains below, sequenced in a study of control samples from healthy donors and cancer patients. Repertoires were generated with immunoSEQ multiplex PCR, while TCRdb's copy carries only in-frame clones and drops some. The sample includes 150,000 to 180,000 clones, over 90% seen only once; the top ten take 2% to 2.5%. The specimen was blood. These receptors came from a man in his fifties in good health.

The chain has TRBV4-2 and TRBJ1-2; possibly TRBD1 for D (6 bases). V shed 1 base and J shed 7 bases, with 19 bases lying between them. The CDR3 has 16 amino acids. Germline CDR1 and CDR2: LGHNA and YNFKEQ. In DNA, the CDR3 is TGTGCCAGCAGCCAAGCGGGGGCCCCTAGAGAGGTTGGCTACACCTTC. Its protein is CASSQAGAPREVGYTF.

DNA of the CDR3: TGTGCCAGCAGCACCCCGGGCGGACTAGCGGGAGGGAATGAGCAGTTCTTC. The encoded protein is CASSTPGGLAGGNEQFF. This chain uses TRBV11-3 with TRBJ2-1; 15 bases align to TRBD2. Unmatched junction bases numbered 9, after V lost 5 bases and J lost 7 bases. Germline V gene lookup returns CDR1 SGHNT and CDR2 YENEEA. The CDR3 has 17 amino acids.

For the CDR3, the DNA is TGTGCCAGCAGTTTATGGACAGGGCGCTCTTTGTCCTACGAGCAGTACTTC. Translating it yields CASSLWTGRSLSYEQYF. The V call is TRBV28, the J call TRBJ2-7, with TRBD1 matching 7 bases. The CDR3 totals 17 residues. V was clipped by 0 bases and J by 1 base; unmatched bases: 9. The V gene's germline CDR1 is MDHEN and CDR2 SYDVKM. Together with reference TRBV28 and TRBJ2-7, the CDR3 gives the full variable domain: DVKVTQSSRYLVKRTGEKVFLECVQDMDHENMFWYRQDPGLGLRLIYFSYDVKMKEKGDIPEGYSVSREKKERFSLILESASTNQTSMYLCASSLWTGRSLSYEQYFGPGTRLTVT.

This clone was seen just once. The chain couples TRBV19 to TRBJ1-5, with 7 bases aligning to TRBD1. The V segment lost 7 bases and the J segment 7 bases; nucleotides outside the gene matches: 7. The CDR3 is 13 residues long. CDR1 is LNHDA and CDR2 is SQIVND in the germline V gene (reference sequence). The CDR3 nucleotides read TGTGCCAGTAATTTGGCAGGGGGGCAGCCCCAGCATTTT. This gives the protein CASNLAGGQPQHF.

Remarks on this clone: Relative to the germline gene, one junction end is altered; a read error may explain this. This rearrangement joins TRBV7-7 to TRBJ2-5; D gene uncertain. CDR3 length: 13 residues. The germline V gene has CDR1 SSHAT and CDR2 FNYEAQ (reference sequence). CDR3 region: CASSLVLRETQYF. DNA of the CDR3: TGTGCTAGCAGCTTAGTTCTGAGGGAGACCCAGTACTTC.

The chain recombines TRBV9 with TRBJ2-7, with TRBD2 matching over 12 bases. The germline CDR1 and CDR2 sequences are SGDLS and YYNGEE. This CDR3 region has 16 residues. J lost 0 bases, V lost 3 bases, and 4 bases had no gene match. CDR3 DNA: TGTGCCAGCAGCGGGGGGACTAGCGGGTTCTCCTACGAGCAGTACTTC. This translates into CASSGGTSGFSYEQYF. Complete variable domain (other parts from reference TRBV9 and TRBJ2-7): DSGVTQTPKHLITATGQRVTLRCSPRSGDLSVYWYQQSLDQGLQFLIQYYNGEERAKGNILERFSAQQFPDLHSELNLSSLELGDSALYFCASSGGTSGFSYEQYFGPGTRLTVT.

The chain links TRBV3-1 (or the pseudogene TRBV3-2) to TRBJ2-4, with D possibly being TRBD1 (5 bases). V lost 4 bases to trimming and J lost 1 base, with 20 bases between them. There are 18 residues in the CDR3. Germline CDR1 LGHDT, CDR2 YNNKEL (reference sequence). CDR3 loop: CASSRTPGRVVAKNIQYF. CDR3 bases: TGTGCCAGCAGCCGCACCCCGGGCAGGGTTGTGGCCAAAAACATTCAGTACTTC.

The chain joins TRBV19 to TRBJ2-7, with TRBD2 as a possible D gene (7 bases). The V end lost 4 bases, the J end lost 0 bases, and 16 bases lay between the germline ends. The CDR3 extends over 16 amino acids. The germline V gene has CDR1 LNHDA and CDR2 SQIVND (reference sequence). In DNA form, the CDR3 reads TGTGCCAGTAGTAGGCCTCAGGGGAGGGGCTCCTACGAGCAGTACTTC. It yields the protein CASSRPQGRGSYEQYF.

The chain is built from TRBV5-4 and TRBJ1-2, with D possibly matching TRBD1 (5 bases). Per the germline V gene, CDR1 is SGHNT and CDR2 is YYREEE (reference sequence). V was clipped by 2 bases and J by 10 bases, with 12 bases between them. There are 12 residues in the CDR3. CDR3 protein: CASSLTREDYTF. CDR3 DNA: TGTGCCAGCAGCTTAACCAGGGAGGACTACACCTTC.

This clone was seen just once. The chain has TRBV7-9 and TRBJ2-7; 10 nucleotides agree with TRBD1. This CDR3 contains 15 residues. V shed 5 bases and J 3 bases; nucleotides not matched to a gene: 7. The germline V gene encodes CDR1 SEHNR and CDR2 FQNEAQ (reference sequence). The CDR3 coding sequence is TGTGCCAGCAGCGCAGCCTGGGACAGGGGCTACGAGCAGTACTTC. This gives the protein CASSAAWDRGYEQYF. Based on the CDR3 plus reference TRBV7-9 and TRBJ2-7, the full variable domain is DTGVSQNPRHKITKRGQNVTFRCDPISEHNRLYWYRQTLGQGPEFLTYFQNEAQLEKSRLLSDRFSAERPKGSFSTLEIQRTEQGDSAMYLCASSAAWDRGYEQYFGPGTRLTVT.

V usage is TRBV18 and J usage is TRBJ1-4, with 7 bases that match TRBD1. In germline, CDR1 is KGHSH, CDR2 LQKENI. V trimming: 6 bases; J trimming: 4 bases; junction bases outside the gene matches: 8. The CDR3 length is 15 residues. CDR3: CASSPPRGLNEKLFF. The CDR3 bases are TGTGCCAGCTCGCCCCCGAGGGGGCTTAATGAAAAACTGTTTTTT.

The J gene is TRBJ2-7, the V gene TRBV23-1; D gene unclear. TRBV23-1 is known as an ORF, though its function is uncertain. The V end was cut by 0 bases, the J end by 0 bases, with 6 bases between. There are 14 residues in the CDR3. The CDR3, as DNA: TGCGCCAGCAGTCAATCACCGGGCTCCTACGAGCAGTACTTC. Translation: CASSQSPGSYEQYF.

This clone appeared once. This chain uses TRBV5-6 with TRBJ2-2; perhaps TRBD1 as D (6 bases). CDR1 and CDR2 from the germline V gene are SGHDT and YYEEEE. CDR3 length: 16 amino acids. Between the trimmed V and J ends, which lost 4 bases and 4 bases, there was a span of 17 bases. The DNA for the CDR3 is TGTGCCAGCAGCCCCCCCGGCAGGGGAGTCACCGGGGAGCTGTTTTTT. It encodes CASSPPGRGVTGELFF.

The chain carries TRBV28 and TRBJ1-1, with TRBD1 matching 9 bases. The germline V gene encodes CDR1 MDHEN and CDR2 SYDVKM. V lost 4 bases, J lost 1 base, and 7 bases stayed unmatched. The CDR3 loop spans 16 amino acids. CDR3 sequence reads: CASSSPQGQGNTEAFF. Here the CDR3 DNA reads TGTGCCAGCAGTTCCCCCCAGGGACAGGGGAACACTGAAGCTTTCTTT. Variable domain in full (rest from reference TRBV28 and TRBJ1-1): DVKVTQSSRYLVKRTGEKVFLECVQDMDHENMFWYRQDPGLGLRLIYFSYDVKMKEKGDIPEGYSVSREKKERFSLILESASTNQTSMYLCASSSPQGQGNTEAFFGQGTRLTVV.

V gene TRBV19 combines with J gene TRBJ2-3, with 7 bases aligning to TRBD2. This CDR3 has 15 residues. Germline CDR1 LNHDA, CDR2 SQIVND (reference sequence). V gave up 4 bases and J gave up 2 bases; unmatched junction bases: 6. CDR3 DNA: TGTGCCAGTAGTACGAGCGGGATCCTCACAGATACGCAGTATTTT. Its translation is CASSTSGILTDTQYF.

This chain uses TRBV28 with TRBJ1-2; D is perhaps TRBD1 (6 bases). Germline V gives CDR1 MDHEN, CDR2 SYDVKM. V lost 7 bases and J 6 bases, leaving 18 bases between the germline ends. The length of the CDR3 is 14 residues. The CDR3 here is CASNEIGQKDGYTF. The CDR3 nucleotides are TGTGCCAGCAACGAAATCGGACAGAAGGATGGCTACACCTTC.

CDR3 in DNA: TGTGCCAGCTCACCATTCGGGACAGGGGACGGGGGGAGAAAAGTATATGAGCAGTTCTTC. Translation gives CASSPFGTGDGGRKVYEQFF. V gene TRBV18 combines with J gene TRBJ2-1; TRBD1 matches 10 bases. In germline, CDR1 is KGHSH, CDR2 LQKENI. CDR3 size: 20 residues. The J segment lost 8 bases and the V segment lost 2 bases, leaving 21 bases of the junction unmatched.

The rearrangement joins TRBV19 to TRBJ2-5, with a weak D call TRBD2 (6 bases). V was pared by 7 bases and J by 4 bases, with 16 bases between. The CDR3 is made up of 14 amino acids. CDR1 and CDR2 from the germline V gene are LNHDA and SQIVND (reference sequence). Here the CDR3 reads CASNGGNGRETQYF. CDR3 in DNA: TGTGCCAGTAATGGCGGGAATGGACGAGAGACCCAGTACTTC. The complete variable domain, with remaining parts taken from reference TRBV19 and TRBJ2-5, reads DGGITQSPKYLFRKEGQNVTLSCEQNLNHDAMYWYRQDPGQGLRLIYYSQIVNDFQKGDIAEGYSVSREKKESFPLTVTSAQKNPTAFYLCASNGGNGRETQYFGPGTRLLVL.

This chain uses TRBV5-1 with TRBJ1-1, with 8 bases matching TRBD1. From germline, CDR1 is SGHRS and CDR2 YFSETQ. V shed 3 bases, J shed 3 bases, and the junction held 4 bases outside the gene matches. The CDR3 totals 14 residues. Here the CDR3 DNA reads TGCGCCAGCAGCTCGGGACAGGACCACACTGAAGCTTTCTTT. It specifies CASSSGQDHTEAFF.

This clone was seen repeatedly, ten times or more. The chain combines TRBV5-1 with TRBJ2-7, with 7 bases aligning to TRBD2. Germline V gene data show CDR1 as SGHRS and CDR2 as YFSETQ. Trimming took 5 bases from V and 2 from J; bases not matched to a gene: 7. The CDR3 contains 14 residues. The CDR3, as DNA: TGCGCCAGCAGTTTAAGCGGGATGCCCTACGAGCAGTACTTC. Translation: CASSLSGMPYEQYF.

The chain's CDR3 is CASSAGTGGTDTQYF. In nucleotides, the CDR3 is TGTGCCAGCAGTGCCGGGACAGGGGGCACAGATACGCAGTATTTT. The rearrangement uses TRBV2 and TRBJ2-3; TRBD1 aligns across 10 bases. Germline loops: CDR1 SNHLY, CDR2 FYNNEI. This CDR3 has 15 residues. V was pared by 4 bases and J by 1 base, with 2 bases of the junction left unmatched.

V is TRBV30 and J is TRBJ2-1; TRBD1 is a possible D gene (6 bases). This CDR3 comprises 13 residues. Trimming pared 3 bases from V and 8 bases from J, leaving 14 bases between. Per germline, CDR1 GTSNPN and CDR2 SVGIG (reference sequence). The CDR3 DNA follows: TGTGCCTGGAGCGCAGGACAGTTCCATGAGCAGTTCTTC. Its protein product is CAWSAGQFHEQFF.

V usage is TRBV6-4 and J usage is TRBJ2-2; no clear D. From germline, CDR1 is MRHNA and CDR2 SNTAGT. Trimming cost V 5 bases and J 7 bases, with 20 bases left between them. The CDR3 is made up of 16 amino acids. In nucleotides, the CDR3 is TGTGCCAGCAGTCTTAACGGGCCTTCGTTTGGCGGGGAGCTGTTTTTT. Protein sequence: CASSLNGPSFGGELFF.

The gene calls are TRBV3-1 (or the pseudogene TRBV3-2) and TRBJ2-3, with 11 bases fitting TRBD2. This CDR3 contains 16 residues. J gave up 4 bases and V 3 bases, and 6 bases lay outside the gene matches. The germline gives CDR1 LGHDT, CDR2 YNNKEL (reference sequence). The CDR3 DNA reads TGTGCCAGCAGCCAGCAGACTAGCGGGAACGCAGATACGCAGTATTTT. It is translated as CASSQQTSGNADTQYF.

Only a few counts were recorded for this clone. This sequence joins TRBV9 and TRBJ2-7; 11 bases fit TRBD2. The CDR3 contains 15 residues. J gave up 4 bases and V 4 bases, and 7 bases lay outside the gene matches. From germline, CDR1 is SGDLS and CDR2 YYNGEE. Here the CDR3 reads CASSPGGTSGYEQYF. The CDR3 DNA sequence: TGTGCCAGCAGCCCAGGGGGGACTAGCGGTTACGAGCAGTACTTC.

CDR3 sequence (DNA): TGTGCCAGCTCACCGGGACCGTCGCCTGATGGCTACACCTTC. Translating gives CASSPGPSPDGYTF. The rearrangement joins TRBV18 to TRBJ1-2; weak D call: TRBD1 (5 bases). CDR3 size: 14 residues. V was trimmed by 3 bases and J by 6 bases, leaving 14 bases between them. Germline V gene sequence: CDR1 KGHSH, CDR2 LQKENI.

The V and J genes are TRBV28 and TRBJ2-1, with TRBD2 identical over 7 bases. In germline, CDR1 is MDHEN, CDR2 SYDVKM. The CDR3 length is 14 residues. Trimming took 6 bases from V and 6 from J; bases not matched to a gene: 8. The CDR3 coding sequence is TGTGCCAGCAGCTCTCGACTAGCCCTCAATGAGCAGTTCTTC. Amino acid sequence: CASSSRLALNEQFF.